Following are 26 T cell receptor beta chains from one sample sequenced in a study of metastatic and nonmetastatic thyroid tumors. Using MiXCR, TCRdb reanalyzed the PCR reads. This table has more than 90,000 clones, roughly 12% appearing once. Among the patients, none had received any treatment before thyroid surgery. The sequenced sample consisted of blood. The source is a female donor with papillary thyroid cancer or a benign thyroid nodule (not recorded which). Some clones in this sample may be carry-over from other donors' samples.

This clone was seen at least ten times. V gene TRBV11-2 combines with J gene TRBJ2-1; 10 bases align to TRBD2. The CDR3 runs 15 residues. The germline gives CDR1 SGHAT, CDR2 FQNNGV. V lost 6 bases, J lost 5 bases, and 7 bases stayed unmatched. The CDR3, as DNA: TGTGCCAGCAGTACCGGGACTAGCGCGCACAATGAGCAGTTCTTC. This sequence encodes CASSTGTSAHNEQFF.

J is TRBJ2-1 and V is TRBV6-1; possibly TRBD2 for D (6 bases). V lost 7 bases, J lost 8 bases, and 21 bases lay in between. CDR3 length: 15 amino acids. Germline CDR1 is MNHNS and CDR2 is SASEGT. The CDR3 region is CASTTGGAVSDEQFF. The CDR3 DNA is TGTGCCAGCACCACCGGGGGTGCGGTAAGCGATGAGCAGTTCTTC.

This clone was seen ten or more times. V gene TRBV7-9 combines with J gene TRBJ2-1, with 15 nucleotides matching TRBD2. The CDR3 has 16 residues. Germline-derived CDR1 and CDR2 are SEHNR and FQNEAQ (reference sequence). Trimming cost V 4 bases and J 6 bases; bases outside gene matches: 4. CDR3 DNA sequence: TGTGCCAGCAGCTCGGGACTAGCGGGAGGAGCCAATGAGCAGTTCTTC. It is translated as CASSSGLAGGANEQFF.

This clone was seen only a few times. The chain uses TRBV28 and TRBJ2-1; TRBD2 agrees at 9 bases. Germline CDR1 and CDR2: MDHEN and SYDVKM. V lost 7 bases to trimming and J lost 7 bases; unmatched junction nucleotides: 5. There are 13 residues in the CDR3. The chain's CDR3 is CASTRLAANEQFF. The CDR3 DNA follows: TGTGCCAGCACCCGACTAGCGGCTAATGAGCAGTTCTTC.

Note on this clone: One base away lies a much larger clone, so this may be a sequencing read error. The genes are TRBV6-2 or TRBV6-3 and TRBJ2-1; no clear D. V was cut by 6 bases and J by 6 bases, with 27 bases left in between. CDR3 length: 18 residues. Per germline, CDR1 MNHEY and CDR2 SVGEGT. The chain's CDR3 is CASSYQTGVTLTGNEQFF. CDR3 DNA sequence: TGTGCCAGCAGCTACCAGACCGGAGTAACTTTAACCGGCAATGAGCAGTTCTTC.

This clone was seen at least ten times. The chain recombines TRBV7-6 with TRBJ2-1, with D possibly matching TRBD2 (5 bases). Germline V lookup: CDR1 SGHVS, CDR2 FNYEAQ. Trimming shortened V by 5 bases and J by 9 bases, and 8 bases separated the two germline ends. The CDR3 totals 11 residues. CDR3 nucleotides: TGTGCCAGCAGCCCGGGGTTTGAGCAGTTCTTC. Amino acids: CASSPGFEQFF.

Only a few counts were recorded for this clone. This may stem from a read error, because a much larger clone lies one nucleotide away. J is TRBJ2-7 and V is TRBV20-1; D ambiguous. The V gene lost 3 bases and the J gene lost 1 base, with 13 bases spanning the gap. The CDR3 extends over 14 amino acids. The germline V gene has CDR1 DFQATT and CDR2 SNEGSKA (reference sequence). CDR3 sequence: CSASETPRSYEQYF. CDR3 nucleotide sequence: TGCAGTGCTAGTGAGACACCCAGGTCCTACGAGCAGTACTTC.

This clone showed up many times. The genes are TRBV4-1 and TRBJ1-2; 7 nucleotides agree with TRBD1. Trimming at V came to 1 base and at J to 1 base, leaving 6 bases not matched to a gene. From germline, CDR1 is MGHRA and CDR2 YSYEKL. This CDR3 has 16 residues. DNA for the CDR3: TGCGCCAGCAGCCAAGCTTCCCAGGGGGTTAACTATGGCTACACCTTC. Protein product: CASSQASQGVNYGYTF.

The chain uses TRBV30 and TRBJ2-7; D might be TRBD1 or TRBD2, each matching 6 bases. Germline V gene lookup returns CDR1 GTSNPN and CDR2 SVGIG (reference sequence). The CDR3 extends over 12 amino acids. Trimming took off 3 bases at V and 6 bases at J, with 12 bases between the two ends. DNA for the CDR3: TGTGCCTGGAGCCAAGGGGGGAGCGAGCAGTACTTC. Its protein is CAWSQGGSEQYF.

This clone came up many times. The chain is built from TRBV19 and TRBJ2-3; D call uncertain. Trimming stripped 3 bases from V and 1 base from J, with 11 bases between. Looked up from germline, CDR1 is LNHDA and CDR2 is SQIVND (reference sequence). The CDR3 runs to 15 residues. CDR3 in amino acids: CASSIRRVRTDTQYF. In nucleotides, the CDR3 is TGTGCCAGTAGTATTCGTAGGGTTCGCACAGATACGCAGTATTTT.

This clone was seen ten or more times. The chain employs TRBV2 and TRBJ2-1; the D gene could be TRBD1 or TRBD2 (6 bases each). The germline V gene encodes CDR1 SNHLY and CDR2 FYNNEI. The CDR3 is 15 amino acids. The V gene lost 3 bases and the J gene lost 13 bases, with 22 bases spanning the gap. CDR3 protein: CASSDRGDSGMSQFF. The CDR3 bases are TGTGCCAGCAGTGATAGGGGGGACTCGGGAATGAGTCAGTTCTTC.

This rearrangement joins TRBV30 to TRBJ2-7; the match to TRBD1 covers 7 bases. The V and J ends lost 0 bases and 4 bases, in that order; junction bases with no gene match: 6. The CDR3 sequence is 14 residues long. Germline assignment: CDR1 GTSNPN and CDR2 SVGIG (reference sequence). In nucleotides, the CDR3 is TGTGCCTGGAGTGTTTCCGGGACAGCTTACGAGCAGTACTTC. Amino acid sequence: CAWSVSGTAYEQYF.

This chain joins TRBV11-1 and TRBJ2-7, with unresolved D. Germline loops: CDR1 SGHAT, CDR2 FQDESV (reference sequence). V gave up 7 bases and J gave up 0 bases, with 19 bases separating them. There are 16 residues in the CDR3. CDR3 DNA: TGTGCCAGCATCCCCGTCTCAGGTCTGAGCTCCTACGAGCAGTACTTC. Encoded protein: CASIPVSGLSSYEQYF.

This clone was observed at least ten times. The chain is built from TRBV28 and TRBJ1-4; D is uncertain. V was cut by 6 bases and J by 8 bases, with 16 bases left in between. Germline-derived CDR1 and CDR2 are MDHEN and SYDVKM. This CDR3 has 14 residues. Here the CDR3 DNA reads TGTGCCAGCAGCTCCTTTCGTGTCTGGGAAAAACTGTTTTTT. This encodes CASSSFRVWEKLFF.

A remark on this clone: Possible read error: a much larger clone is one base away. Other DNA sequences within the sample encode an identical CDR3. CDR3 in amino acids: CSVEGGQGQYEQYF. The DNA for the CDR3 is TGCAGCGTTGAAGGTGGACAGGGACAATACGAGCAGTACTTC. This chain uses TRBV29-1 with TRBJ2-7, with 8 bases identical to TRBD1. This CDR3 comprises 14 residues. Germline lookup yields CDR1 SQVTM and CDR2 ANQGSEA. The J segment lost 4 bases and the V segment lost 1 base, leaving 6 bases of the junction unmatched.

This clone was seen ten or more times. CDR3 coding DNA: TGTGCCAGTAGTATAGCCCTCTACTGGGGACAGGGATTTTTAAGGGAAGAGACCCAGTACTTC. This encodes CASSIALYWGQGFLREETQYF. The chain carries TRBV19 and TRBJ2-5; 9 positions match TRBD1. Germline-derived CDR1 and CDR2 are LNHDA and SQIVND (reference sequence). V lost 1 base and J lost 3; bases outside the gene matches: 21. The CDR3 runs 21 residues.

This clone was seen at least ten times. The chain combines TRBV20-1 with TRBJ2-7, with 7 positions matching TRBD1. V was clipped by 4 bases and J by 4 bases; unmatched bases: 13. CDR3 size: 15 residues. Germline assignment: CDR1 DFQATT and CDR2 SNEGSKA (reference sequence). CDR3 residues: CSATDGTAKLYEQYF. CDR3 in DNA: TGCAGTGCTACCGACGGGACAGCCAAACTTTACGAGCAGTACTTC.

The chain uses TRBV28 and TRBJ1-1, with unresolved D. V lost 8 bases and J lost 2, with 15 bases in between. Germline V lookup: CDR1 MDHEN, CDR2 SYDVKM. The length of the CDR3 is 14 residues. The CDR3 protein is CASVPVHNNTEAFF. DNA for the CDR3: TGTGCCAGCGTACCGGTACATAATAACACTGAAGCTTTCTTT.

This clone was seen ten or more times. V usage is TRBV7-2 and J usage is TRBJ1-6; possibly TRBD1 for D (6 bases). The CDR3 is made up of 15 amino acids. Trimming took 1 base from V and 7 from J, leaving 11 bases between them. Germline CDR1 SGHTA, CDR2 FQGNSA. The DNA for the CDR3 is TGTGCCAGCAGCTTAGAAGGGGGAACCAATTCACCCCTCCACTTT. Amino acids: CASSLEGGTNSPLHF.

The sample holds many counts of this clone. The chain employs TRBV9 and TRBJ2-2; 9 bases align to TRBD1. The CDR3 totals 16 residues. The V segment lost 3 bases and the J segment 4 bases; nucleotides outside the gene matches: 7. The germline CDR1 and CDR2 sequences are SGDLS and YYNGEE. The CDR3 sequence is CASSGLQGAGTGELFF. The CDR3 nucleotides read TGTGCCAGCAGCGGATTACAGGGGGCGGGCACCGGGGAGCTGTTTTTT.

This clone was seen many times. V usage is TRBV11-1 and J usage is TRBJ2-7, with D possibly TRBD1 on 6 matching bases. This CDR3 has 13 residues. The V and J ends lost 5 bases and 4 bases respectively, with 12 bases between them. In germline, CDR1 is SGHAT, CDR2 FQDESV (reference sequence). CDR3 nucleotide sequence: TGTGCCAGCAGCCAAGGGACAAGATACGAGCAGTACTTC. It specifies CASSQGTRYEQYF.

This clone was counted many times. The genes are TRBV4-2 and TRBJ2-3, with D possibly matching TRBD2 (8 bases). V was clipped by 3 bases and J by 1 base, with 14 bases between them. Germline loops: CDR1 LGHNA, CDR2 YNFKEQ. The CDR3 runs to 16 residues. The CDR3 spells CASSQLAGTGTDTQYF. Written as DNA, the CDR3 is TGTGCCAGCAGCCAGTTAGCGGGGACAGGCACAGATACGCAGTATTTT.

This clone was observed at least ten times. The CDR3 loop reads CASSLGTEAFF. The DNA of the CDR3 is TGTGCCAGCAGTTTAGGCACTGAAGCTTTCTTT. The chain couples TRBV12-3 or TRBV12-4 to TRBJ1-1, with D unclear. The CDR3 length is 11 residues. The V end lost 1 base, the J end lost 4 bases, and 1 base lay between the germline ends.

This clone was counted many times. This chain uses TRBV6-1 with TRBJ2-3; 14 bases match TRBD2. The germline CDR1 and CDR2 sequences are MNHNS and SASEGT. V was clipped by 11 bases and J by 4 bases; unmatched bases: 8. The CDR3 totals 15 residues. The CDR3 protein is CALHGLAGGSDTQYF. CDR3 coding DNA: TGTGCCTTACACGGACTAGCGGGAGGATCAGATACGCAGTATTTT.

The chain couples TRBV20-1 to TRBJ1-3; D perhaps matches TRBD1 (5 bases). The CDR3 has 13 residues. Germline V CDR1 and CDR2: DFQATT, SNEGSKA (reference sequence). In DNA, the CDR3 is TGCATGGCGAGACGGGACGGTGGAAACACCATATATTTT. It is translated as CMARRDGGNTIYF.

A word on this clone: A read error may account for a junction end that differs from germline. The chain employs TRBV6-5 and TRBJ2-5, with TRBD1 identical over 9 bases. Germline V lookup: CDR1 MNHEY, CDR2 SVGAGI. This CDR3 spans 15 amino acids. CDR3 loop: CASIYPGDREETHYF. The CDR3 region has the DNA TGTGCCAGCATTTACCCCGGGGACAGGGAAGAGACCCATTACTTC.